This TCR beta chain was retrieved from a study of T-cell memory formation after mild COVID-19. Researchers used 5'RACE with constant-segment primers to make TCR alpha and TCR beta cDNA libraries that carry sample barcodes and UMIs. One entry per CDR3 protein, called by TCRdb with MiXCR from the 5' RACE reads. The data contain under 400,000 distinct CDR3 sequences, approximately 27% of them singletons. Study outcomes and limitations: Contracting clones localized mainly to CM and EM when CD4+ and mainly to EMRA when CD8+.

In the case of this clonotype: Its cognate antigen is unknown.

With 8 bases clipped from V and 8 bases from J, the junction kept 6 bases outside the gene matches. Germline CDR1 and CDR2: SEHNR and FQNEAQ (reference sequence). This CDR3 is 13 amino acids long. The V gene is TRBV7-9, the J gene TRBJ2-1; TRBD2 matches 10 bases. Sequencing was carried out using PBMCs or a T cell subset sorted from them (not recorded which). This clonotype originated in an adult woman who had mild COVID-19 (a few samples of this study predate the infection). Cell type and time point are not known. CDR3 coding DNA: TGTGCCAGCGCTCCTAGCGGGAGTGATGAGCAGTTCTTC. Amino acids: CASAPSGSDEQFF.